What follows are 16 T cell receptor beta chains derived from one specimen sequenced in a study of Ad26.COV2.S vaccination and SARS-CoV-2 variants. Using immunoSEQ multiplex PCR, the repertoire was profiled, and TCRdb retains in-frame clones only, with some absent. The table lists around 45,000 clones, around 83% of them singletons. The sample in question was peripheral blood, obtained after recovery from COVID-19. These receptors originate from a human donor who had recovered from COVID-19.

The CDR3 DNA reads TGTGCCAGCAGCCAAGGGGACTCACCCCTCCACTTT. The encoded protein is CASSQGDSPLHF. The chain joins TRBV3-1 (or the pseudogene TRBV3-2) to TRBJ1-6; possible D gene TRBD1, 5 bases. The ends were cut back, 1 base at V and 10 bases at J, with 5 bases in the middle. CDR1 LGHDT and CDR2 YNNKEL come from the germline V gene (reference sequence). The CDR3 has 12 amino acids.

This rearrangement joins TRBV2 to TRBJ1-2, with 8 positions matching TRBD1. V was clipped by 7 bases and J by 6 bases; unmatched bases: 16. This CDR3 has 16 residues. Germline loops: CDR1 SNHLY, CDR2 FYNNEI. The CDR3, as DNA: TGTGCCAGCACCCCGCCCGGGCAGGGGGCAGGTGATGGCTACACCTTC. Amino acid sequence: CASTPPGQGAGDGYTF.

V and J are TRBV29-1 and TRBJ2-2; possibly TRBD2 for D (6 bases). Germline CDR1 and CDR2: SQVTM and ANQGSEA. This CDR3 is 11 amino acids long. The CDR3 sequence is CGGFRTGELFF. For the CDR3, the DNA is TGCGGAGGGTTTCGGACCGGGGAGCTGTTTTTT.

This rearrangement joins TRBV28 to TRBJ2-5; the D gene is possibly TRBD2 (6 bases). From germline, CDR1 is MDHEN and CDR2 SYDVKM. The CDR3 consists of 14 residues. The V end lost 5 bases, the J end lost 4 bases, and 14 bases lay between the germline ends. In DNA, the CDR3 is TGTGCCAGCAGTCCCTTAGCGGTCGGAGAGACCCAGTACTTC. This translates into CASSPLAVGETQYF.

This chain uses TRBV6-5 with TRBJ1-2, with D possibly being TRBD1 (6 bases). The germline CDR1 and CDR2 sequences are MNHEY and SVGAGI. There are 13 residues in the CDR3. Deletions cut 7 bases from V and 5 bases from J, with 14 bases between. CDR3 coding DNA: TGTGCCAGCACCCGACAGGTGACGTATGGCTACACCTTC. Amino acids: CASTRQVTYGYTF.

The CDR3 region is CASRGTGNTEAFF. CDR3 DNA sequence: TGTGCCAGCAGGGGGACAGGCAACACTGAAGCTTTCTTT. J is TRBJ1-1 and V is TRBV6-5, with 8 bases matching TRBD1. The germline gives CDR1 MNHEY, CDR2 SVGAGI. The J segment lost 2 bases and the V segment lost 6 bases, leaving 2 bases of the junction unmatched. The CDR3 is 13 residues long.

DNA for the CDR3: TGTGCCAGCAGCTTGGATCGAGCGGGCCGTAAGTATTTT. It translates to CASSLDRAGRKYF. V and J are TRBV5-4 and TRBJ2-3; a possible D gene is TRBD2 (6 bases). This CDR3 has 13 amino acids. V lost 0 bases, J lost 13 bases, and 15 bases lay in between. Germline V gene lookup returns CDR1 SGHNT and CDR2 YYREEE (reference sequence).

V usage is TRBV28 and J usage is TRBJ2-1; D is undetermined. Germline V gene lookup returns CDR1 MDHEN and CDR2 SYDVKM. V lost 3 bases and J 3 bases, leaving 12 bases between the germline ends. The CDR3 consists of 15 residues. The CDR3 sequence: CASSFPDRIYNEQFF. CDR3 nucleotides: TGTGCCAGCAGTTTCCCGGATCGAATCTACAATGAGCAGTTCTTC.

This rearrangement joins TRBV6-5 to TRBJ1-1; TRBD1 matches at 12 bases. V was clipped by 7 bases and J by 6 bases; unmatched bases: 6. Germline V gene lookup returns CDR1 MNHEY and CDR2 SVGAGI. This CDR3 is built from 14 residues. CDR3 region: CASKGTGGRAEAFF. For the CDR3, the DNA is TGTGCCAGCAAAGGGACAGGGGGCCGAGCTGAAGCTTTCTTT.

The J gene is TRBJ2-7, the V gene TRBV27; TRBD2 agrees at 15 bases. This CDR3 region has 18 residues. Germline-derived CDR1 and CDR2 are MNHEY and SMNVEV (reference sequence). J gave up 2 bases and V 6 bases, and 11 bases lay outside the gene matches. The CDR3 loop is CASRQTGTSGRHPYEQYF. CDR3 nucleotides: TGTGCCAGCAGACAGACCGGGACTAGCGGGAGGCACCCCTACGAGCAGTACTTC.

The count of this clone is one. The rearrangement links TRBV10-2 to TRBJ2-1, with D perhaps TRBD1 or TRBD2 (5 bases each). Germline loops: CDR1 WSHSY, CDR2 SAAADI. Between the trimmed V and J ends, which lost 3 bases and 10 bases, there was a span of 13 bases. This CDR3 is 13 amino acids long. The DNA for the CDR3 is TGCGCCAGCAGTGACAGGGACCCAAGAGAGCAGTTCTTC. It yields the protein CASSDRDPREQFF.

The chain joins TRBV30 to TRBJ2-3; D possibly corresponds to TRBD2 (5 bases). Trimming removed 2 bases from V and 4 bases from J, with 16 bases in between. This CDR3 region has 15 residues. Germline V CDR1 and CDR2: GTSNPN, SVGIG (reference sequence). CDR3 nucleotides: TGTGCCTGGAGTAGGGCTAGCCTAGTCCCAGATACGCAGTATTTT. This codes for CAWSRASLVPDTQYF.

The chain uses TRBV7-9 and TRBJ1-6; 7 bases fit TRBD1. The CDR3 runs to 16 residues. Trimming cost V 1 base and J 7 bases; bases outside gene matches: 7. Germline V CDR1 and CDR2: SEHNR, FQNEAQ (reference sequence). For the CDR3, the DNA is TGTGCCAGCAGCTTAGATGGGAAGGGGGCCAATTCACCCCTCCACTTT. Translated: CASSLDGKGANSPLHF.

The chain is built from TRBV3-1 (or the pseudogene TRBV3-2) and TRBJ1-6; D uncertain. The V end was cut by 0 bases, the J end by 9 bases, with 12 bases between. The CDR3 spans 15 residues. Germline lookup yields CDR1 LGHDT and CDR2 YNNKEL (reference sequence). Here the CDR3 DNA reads TGTGCCAGCAGCCAAGAGTCGGCCGGAATTTCACCCCTCCACTTT. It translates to CASSQESAGISPLHF.

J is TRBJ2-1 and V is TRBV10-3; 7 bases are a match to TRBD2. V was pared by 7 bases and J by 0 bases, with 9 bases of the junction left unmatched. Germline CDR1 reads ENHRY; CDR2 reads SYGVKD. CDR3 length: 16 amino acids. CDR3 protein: CAITGSGPSSYNEQFF. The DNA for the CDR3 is TGTGCCATCACCGGTAGCGGGCCTAGCTCCTACAATGAGCAGTTCTTC.

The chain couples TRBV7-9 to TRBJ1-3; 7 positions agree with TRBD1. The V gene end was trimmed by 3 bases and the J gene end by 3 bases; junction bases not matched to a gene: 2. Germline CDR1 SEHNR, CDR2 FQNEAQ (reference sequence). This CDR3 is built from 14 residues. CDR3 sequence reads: CASSLTGIGNTIYF. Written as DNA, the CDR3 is TGTGCCAGCAGCTTGACAGGGATTGGAAACACCATATATTTT.